These 21 T cell receptor beta chains originate from one sample sequenced in a study of T cells after yellow fever vaccination. TCRdb re-derived calls from the 5' RACE reads in MiXCR, one entry per CDR3 protein. The sample has approximately 330,000 distinct CDR3 sequences, roughly an eighth seen once. Sequenced here: CD4+ T cells sorted from PBMCs, sampled 15 days after the yellow fever booster vaccination. Source of these receptors: a man aged 18-30 years who received the YFV17D yellow fever vaccine.

The chain has TRBV6-2 or TRBV6-3 and TRBJ2-7; 11 bases match TRBD2. CDR1 MNHEY and CDR2 SVGEGT come from the germline V gene. With 5 bases clipped from V and 0 bases from J, the junction kept 15 bases outside the gene matches. This CDR3 spans 19 amino acids. The CDR3 coding sequence is TGTGCCAGCAGTACATGGAGGTGGCTAGCGGGGGGACCCTCCTACGAGCAGTACGTC. Residues: CASSTWRWLAGGPSYEQYV.

This clonotype was seen a handful of times. The genes are TRBV7-3 and TRBJ2-3; TRBD2 matches at 7 bases. The CDR3 extends over 15 amino acids. The V and J ends lost 5 bases and 0 bases, in that order; junction bases with no gene match: 5. Germline CDR1 reads SGHTA; CDR2 reads FQGTGA. The CDR3 coding sequence is TGTGCCAGCAGCCCTAACGGGGGGAGCACAGATACGCAGTATTTT. As protein: CASSPNGGSTDTQYF.

CDR3 DNA sequence: TGCAGTGCTAGGTCCGGAGGCCAGGGCGACATTCAGTACTTC. Translating gives CSARSGGQGDIQYF. The chain has TRBV20-1 and TRBJ2-4; D is possibly TRBD1 or TRBD2 (5 bases each). The CDR3 consists of 14 residues. V was cut by 3 bases and J by 8 bases, with 17 bases left in between. Germline assignment: CDR1 DFQATT and CDR2 SNEGSKA (reference sequence).

The rearrangement joins TRBV11-2 to TRBJ1-1; weak D call: TRBD1 (5 bases). V dropped 0 bases and J dropped 3 bases, with 11 bases sitting between them. CDR3 length: 15 amino acids. Germline V gives CDR1 SGHAT, CDR2 FQNNGV. This CDR3 reads CASSLDPRVDTEAFF. The CDR3 DNA reads TGTGCCAGCAGCTTAGATCCCAGGGTTGACACTGAAGCTTTCTTT.

This rearrangement joins TRBV4-3 to TRBJ1-6; 7 bases align to TRBD1. The CDR3 is 16 amino acids. Unmatched junction bases numbered 7, after V lost 1 base and J lost 7 bases. Per the germline V gene, CDR1 is LGHNA and CDR2 is YSLEER. The CDR3 here is CASSQATGVGNSPLHF. The CDR3 DNA follows: TGCGCCAGCAGCCAAGCCACAGGGGTCGGAAATTCACCCCTCCACTTT.

This clonotype was observed a few times. The V gene is TRBV10-3, the J gene TRBJ2-5, with unresolved D. Germline assignment: CDR1 ENHRY and CDR2 SYGVKD. This CDR3 has 13 amino acids. V dropped 7 bases and J dropped 5 bases, with 14 bases sitting between them. CDR3 region: CAIKRAGAETQYF. The CDR3 bases are TGTGCCATCAAAAGGGCAGGCGCGGAGACCCAGTACTTC.

This clonotype was counted between two and nine times. The chain recombines TRBV2 with TRBJ1-2; unclear D gene. V was pared by 2 bases and J by 0 bases, with 7 bases between. This CDR3 has 14 amino acids. Germline CDR1 SNHLY, CDR2 FYNNEI. The CDR3: CASSEFVSNYGYTF. The CDR3 DNA reads TGTGCCAGCAGTGAATTCGTTTCTAACTATGGCTACACCTTC.

This clonotype was detected only a few times. V and J are TRBV15 and TRBJ1-5, with 9 bases that match TRBD1. The CDR3 is 15 amino acids. Germline CDR1 is LNHNV and CDR2 is YYDKDF (reference sequence). Trimming took 5 bases from V and 2 from J; bases not matched to a gene: 4. This chain's CDR3 is CATSPRTGGNQPQHF. CDR3 nucleotides: TGTGCCACCAGCCCACGGACAGGGGGCAATCAGCCCCAGCATTTT.

The chain joins TRBV7-2 to TRBJ1-2; no firm D call. With 5 bases removed from V and 8 bases from J, the gap between germline ends came to 12 bases. Germline-derived CDR1 and CDR2 are SGHTA and FQGNSA. The CDR3 covers 12 residues. The CDR3 DNA follows: TGTGCCAGCAGCCAACGGACTGAGGGCTACACCTTC. Its protein product is CASSQRTEGYTF.

Only a few counts were recorded for this clonotype. The chain couples TRBV5-1 to TRBJ2-7; D remains ambiguous. V lost 0 bases and J lost 0, with 7 bases in between. Germline lookup yields CDR1 SGHRS and CDR2 YFSETQ. The CDR3 contains 14 residues. CDR3: CASSLDPSSYEQYF. CDR3 DNA sequence: TGCGCCAGCAGCTTGGACCCGAGCTCCTACGAGCAGTACTTC. The whole variable domain, filled in from reference TRBV5-1 and TRBJ2-7, reads KAGVTQTPRYLIKTRGQQVTLSCSPISGHRSVSWYQQTPGQGLQFLFEYFSETQRNKGNFPGRFSGRQFSNSRSEMNVSTLELGDSALYLCASSLDPSSYEQYFGPGTRLTVT.

This clonotype was observed a handful of times. This rearrangement joins TRBV30 to TRBJ1-2; possibly TRBD1 for D (6 bases). There are 13 residues in the CDR3. CDR1 GTSNPN and CDR2 SVGIG come from the germline V gene (reference sequence). V was trimmed by 4 bases and J by 3 bases, leaving 12 bases between them. In DNA, the CDR3 is TGTGCCTGGACTAGGGGGGCGTACTATGGCTACACCTTC. Translated, it gives CAWTRGAYYGYTF. The whole variable domain, remainder taken from reference TRBV30 and TRBJ1-2, is SQTIHQWPATLVQPVGSPLSLECTVEGTSNPNLYWYRQAAGRGLQLLFYSVGIGQISSEVPQNLSASRPQDRQFILSSKKLLLSDSGFYLCAWTRGAYYGYTFGSGTRLTVV.

The gene calls are TRBV7-2 and TRBJ1-1, with D unresolved. Trimming shortened V by 3 bases and J by 7 bases, and 6 bases separated the two germline ends. This CDR3 is built from 11 residues. Germline assignment: CDR1 SGHTA and CDR2 FQGNSA. The CDR3 nucleotides are TGTGCCAGCAGCTTTAGGAATGAAGCTTTCTTT. As protein: CASSFRNEAFF.

The rearrangement joins TRBV7-2 to TRBJ2-6; D assignment may be TRBD1 or TRBD2 (5 bases each). CDR3 size: 18 residues. With 2 bases removed from V and 0 bases from J, the gap between germline ends came to 14 bases. From germline, CDR1 is SGHTA and CDR2 FQGNSA. CDR3 nucleotide sequence: TGTGCCAGCAGCTTAAAGTGGGGGTCTCCCTCTGGGGCCAACGTCCTGACTTTC. Translating gives CASSLKWGSPSGANVLTF.

A word on this clonotype: One end of the junction fails to match germline, which may point to a read error. The rearrangement uses TRBV20-1 and TRBJ2-1, with 10 bases lining up with TRBD2. The CDR3 covers 16 residues. Germline V gene lookup returns CDR1 DFQATT and CDR2 SNEGSKA (reference sequence). CDR3: CSARDPSGGAYNEKFF. The DNA for the CDR3 is TGCAGTGCTAGAGATCCGAGCGGGGGGGCCTACAATGAGAAGTTCTTC.

This clonotype appeared a few times. The chain has TRBV9 and TRBJ2-1; possible D gene TRBD2, 6 bases. Germline CDR1 is SGDLS and CDR2 is YYNGEE. The CDR3 runs to 15 residues. Trimming took 4 bases from V and 6 from J, leaving 17 bases between them. In nucleotides, the CDR3 is TGTGCCAGCAGCCCCCTCGGGAGTTCAGTCAATGAGCAGTTCTTC. Translating it yields CASSPLGSSVNEQFF.

This clonotype appeared a few times. V gene TRBV6-5 combines with J gene TRBJ1-6; D possibly corresponds to TRBD1 (6 bases). CDR1 MNHEY and CDR2 SVGAGI come from the germline V gene. The V end was cut by 4 bases, the J end by 3 bases, with 13 bases between. The CDR3 spans 16 residues. CDR3 nucleotide sequence: TGTGCCAGCAGTTCCTTAGGGGGGGGCTATAATTCACCCCTCCACTTT. It encodes CASSSLGGGYNSPLHF.

The sample holds a few counts of this clonotype. The genes are TRBV3-1 and TRBJ1-1; TRBD1 is a possible D gene (6 bases). Trimming shortened V by 6 bases and J by 5 bases, and 22 bases separated the two germline ends. CDR3 length equals 16 residues. CDR1 is LGHDT, CDR2 YNNKEL, per germline (reference sequence). DNA for the CDR3: TGTGCCAGCAGAACGGGGGCGGGTTCAGGCGGAACTGAAGCTTTCTTT. Its protein is CASRTGAGSGGTEAFF. Based on the CDR3 plus reference TRBV3-1 and TRBJ1-1, the full variable domain is DTAVSQTPKYLVTQMGNDKSIKCEQNLGHDTMYWYKQDSKKFLKIMFSYNNKELIINETVPNRFSPKSPDKAHLNLHINSLELGDSAVYFCASRTGAGSGGTEAFFGQGTRLTVV.

This clonotype was counted only a few times. This chain connects TRBV12-3 or TRBV12-4 to TRBJ2-5, with TRBD2 matching over 9 bases. The V gene end was trimmed by 7 bases and the J gene end by 6 bases; junction bases not matched to a gene: 18. The CDR3 has 17 residues. CDR3 DNA: TGTGCCAGCATCTCTGGCGGGGGGGCCCCGGGCGGGAAGACCCAGTACTTC. Translating it yields CASISGGGAPGGKTQYF.

The CDR3 DNA reads TGTGCCAGCAGTTACTCTGGGGGTCTAGAGACCCAGTACTTC. Its protein is CASSYSGGLETQYF. The V and J genes are TRBV6-5 and TRBJ2-5, with D perhaps assigned TRBD1 or TRBD2 (5 bases each). With 0 bases removed from V and 4 bases from J, the gap between germline ends came to 9 bases. Germline assignment: CDR1 MNHEY and CDR2 SVGAGI. The CDR3 is 14 residues long.

The rearrangement links TRBV5-4 to TRBJ1-5, with TRBD1 matching over 8 bases. The germline CDR1 and CDR2 sequences are SGHNT and YYREEE (reference sequence). The V segment lost 6 bases and the J segment 6 bases; nucleotides outside the gene matches: 5. This CDR3 comprises 13 residues. The DNA for the CDR3 is TGTGCCAGCACCATTGACAGGGGTCAGCCCCAGCATTTT. Its translation: CASTIDRGQPQHF.

V gene TRBV5-8 combines with J gene TRBJ1-1; a possible D gene is TRBD1 (5 bases). The V gene's germline CDR1 is SGHTS and CDR2 YDEGEE. The CDR3 spans 17 residues. Trimming removed 4 bases at V and 4 bases at J, with 23 bases between. The DNA of the CDR3 is TGTGCCAGCAGCCCCGGGCCGGGACGGCAGCCTAGCACTGAAGCTTTCTTT. It is translated as CASSPGPGRQPSTEAFF.